This T cell receptor beta chain was documented in a study of blood T cell repertoires in COVID-19. Trimming at V came to 2 bases and at J to 4 bases, leaving 13 bases not matched to a gene. Germline lookup yields CDR1 MNHEY and CDR2 SVGEGT. The CDR3 runs to 20 residues. This clone was detected only a few times. Living in about 25 US areas, the participants were between 18 and 89 years of age. In the original workflow: Amplified reference gene primers provided the basis for estimating nucleated cell counts. Profiled with immunoSEQ multiplex PCR; TCRdb holds only in-frame clones, not every one. The V and J calls and the clone size are those of that table, but D and trimming were determined from the DNA. The sample holds over 200,000 clones, approximately 86% seen once.

Sequences were obtained from PBMCs or T cells enriched from blood (not recorded which). This TCR came from a woman aged 25 to 39 who had been exposed to COVID-19. V usage is TRBV6-2 or TRBV6-3 and J usage is TRBJ2-5; 16 bases are a match to TRBD2. The CDR3 loop reads CASSYEAPGLAGGARETQYF. The CDR3, as DNA: TGTGCCAGCAGTTACGAAGCTCCGGGACTAGCGGGGGGGGCCCGAGAGACCCAGTACTTC.